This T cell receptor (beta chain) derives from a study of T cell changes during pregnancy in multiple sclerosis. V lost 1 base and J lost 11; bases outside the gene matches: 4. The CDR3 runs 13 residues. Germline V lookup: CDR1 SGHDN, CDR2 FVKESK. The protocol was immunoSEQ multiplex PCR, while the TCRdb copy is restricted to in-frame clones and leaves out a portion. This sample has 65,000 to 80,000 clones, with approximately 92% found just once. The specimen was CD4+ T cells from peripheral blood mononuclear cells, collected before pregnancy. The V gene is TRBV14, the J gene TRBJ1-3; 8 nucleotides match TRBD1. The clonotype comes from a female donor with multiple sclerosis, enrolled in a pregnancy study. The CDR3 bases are TGTGCCAGCAGCCAAGTCCCAGGGGGCTCCATATATTTT. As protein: CASSQVPGGSIYF. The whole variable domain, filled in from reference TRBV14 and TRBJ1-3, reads EAGVTQFPSHSVIEKGQTVTLRCDPISGHDNLYWYRRVMGKEIKFLLHFVKESKQDESGMPNNRFLAERTGGTYSTLKVQPAELEDSGVYFCASSQVPGGSIYFGEGSWLTVV.